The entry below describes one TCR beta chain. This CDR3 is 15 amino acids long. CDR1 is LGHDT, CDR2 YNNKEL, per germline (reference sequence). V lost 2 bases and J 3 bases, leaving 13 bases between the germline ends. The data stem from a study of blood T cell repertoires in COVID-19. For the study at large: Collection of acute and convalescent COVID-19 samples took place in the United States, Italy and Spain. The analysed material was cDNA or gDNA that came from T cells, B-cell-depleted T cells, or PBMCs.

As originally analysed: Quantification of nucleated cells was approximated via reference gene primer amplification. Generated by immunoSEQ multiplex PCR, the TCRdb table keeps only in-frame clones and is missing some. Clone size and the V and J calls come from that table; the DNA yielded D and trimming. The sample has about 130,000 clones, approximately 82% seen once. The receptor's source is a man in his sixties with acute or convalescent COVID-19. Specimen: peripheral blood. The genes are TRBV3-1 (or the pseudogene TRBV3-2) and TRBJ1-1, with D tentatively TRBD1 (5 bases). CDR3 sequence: CASSQPGGRDTEAFF. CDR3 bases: TGTGCCAGCAGCCAACCGGGGGGGAGAGACACTGAAGCTTTCTTT.